A single sample gave rise to the 11 T cell receptor beta chains below, sequenced in a study of OX40 agonist ivuxolimab in advanced cancers. The method was immunoSEQ multiplex PCR; TCRdb's version includes in-frame clones alone and lacks a portion of them. The sample lists about 64,000 clones, 85% to 95% occurring once. The sample was CD4+ or CD8+ T cells sorted from blood, taken in a trial of the OX40 agonist ivuxolimab. The receptor set was obtained from an adult with an advanced solid tumor such as melanoma, head and neck, liver or kidney cancer.

This chain joins TRBV6-5 and TRBJ1-2, with a possible D match to TRBD1 (6 bases). V lost 6 bases, J lost 4 bases, and 18 bases lay in between. The CDR3 extends over 15 amino acids. Germline lookup yields CDR1 MNHEY and CDR2 SVGAGI. The CDR3 DNA reads as TGTGCCAGCAGCTCCCCGTTCCCAGGGGCCTATGGCTACACCTTC. It encodes CASSSPFPGAYGYTF.

This chain joins TRBV11-3 and TRBJ1-2; tentatively, D is TRBD1 (5 bases). Germline V gene sequence: CDR1 SGHNT, CDR2 YENEEA. This CDR3 has 14 amino acids. Trimming removed 2 bases at V and 8 bases at J, with 15 bases between. The DNA for the CDR3 is TGTGCCAGCAGCTTACGGGGAGGACATCCGGGCTACACCTTC. Translation: CASSLRGGHPGYTF.

The V gene is TRBV7-6, the J gene TRBJ2-1; D remains unclear. The V and J ends lost 0 bases and 0 bases respectively, with 9 bases between them. Germline V gene data show CDR1 as SGHVS and CDR2 as FNYEAQ. The CDR3 contains 16 residues. CDR3: CASSLAGVSSYNEQFF. The CDR3 DNA reads as TGTGCCAGCAGCTTAGCTGGCGTAAGCTCCTACAATGAGCAGTTCTTC.

The chain is built from TRBV6-5 and TRBJ1-5; D is unclear. CDR3 length: 15 residues. Germline CDR1 and CDR2: MNHEY and SVGAGI. V was clipped by 6 bases and J by 2 bases, with 14 bases between them. CDR3 DNA sequence: TGTGCCAGCAGCCCCTCGGATGGGGGCAATCAGCCCCAGCATTTT. This sequence encodes CASSPSDGGNQPQHF.

This clone was detected only once. Here the CDR3 reads CASSFSGTGNDEQFF. CDR3 sequence (DNA): TGTGCCAGCAGCTTTAGTGGGACAGGGAACGATGAGCAGTTCTTC. This rearrangement joins TRBV5-4 to TRBJ2-1, with 9 bases that match TRBD1. CDR3 length: 15 residues. V was clipped by 2 bases and J by 8 bases; unmatched bases: 8. Germline V lookup: CDR1 SGHNT, CDR2 YYREEE (reference sequence). The full variable domain, in which reference TRBV5-4 and TRBJ2-1 provide the parts outside the CDR3, is ETGVTQSPTHLIKTRGQQVTLRCSSQSGHNTVSWYQQALGQGPQFIFQYYREEENGRGNFPPRFSGLQFPNYSSELNVNALELDDSALYLCASSFSGTGNDEQFFGPGTRLTVL.

The V gene is TRBV5-1, the J gene TRBJ1-3; 8 positions agree with TRBD1. V dropped 4 bases and J dropped 9; count of bases not matched to a gene: 9. The CDR3 sequence is 14 residues long. The V gene's germline CDR1 is SGHRS and CDR2 YFSETQ. The CDR3 DNA follows: TGCGCCAGCAGCCCTGGACAGGGCCGGGGCACCATATATTTT. It codes for CASSPGQGRGTIYF. The variable domain in full, completed from reference TRBV5-1 and TRBJ1-3, reads KAGVTQTPRYLIKTRGQQVTLSCSPISGHRSVSWYQQTPGQGLQFLFEYFSETQRNKGNFPGRFSGRQFSNSRSEMNVSTLELGDSALYLCASSPGQGRGTIYFGEGSWLTVV.

The CDR3 loop reads CASSRTGYGTDTQYF. The CDR3 DNA sequence: TGTGCCAGTAGTAGGACAGGGTATGGCACAGATACGCAGTATTTT. This chain connects TRBV19 to TRBJ2-3, with 8 bases aligning to TRBD1. This CDR3 spans 15 amino acids. CDR1 LNHDA and CDR2 SQIVND come from the germline V gene (reference sequence). V was clipped by 4 bases and J by 1 base; unmatched bases: 4.

The V and J genes are TRBV2 and TRBJ2-1; D is unresolved. Deletions cut 10 bases from V and 8 bases from J, with 18 bases between. The CDR3 totals 13 residues. The germline V gene has CDR1 SNHLY and CDR2 FYNNEI. CDR3 loop: CANQGTERYEQFF. CDR3 coding DNA: TGTGCCAACCAAGGTACAGAACGGTATGAGCAGTTCTTC.

The rearrangement links TRBV6-5 to TRBJ2-1; 12 nucleotides align to TRBD2. CDR1 MNHEY and CDR2 SVGAGI come from the germline V gene. V trimming: 6 bases; J trimming: 9 bases; junction bases outside the gene matches: 3. This CDR3 comprises 13 residues. CDR3 in DNA: TGTGCCAGCAGGAGGGGACTAGCGGGTGAGCAGTTCTTC. It yields the protein CASRRGLAGEQFF.

This chain uses TRBV30 with TRBJ2-7; 12 bases map to TRBD2. Germline values: CDR1 GTSNPN, CDR2 SVGIG (reference sequence). The CDR3 extends over 15 amino acids. V gave up 0 bases and J gave up 6 bases; unmatched junction bases: 6. CDR3 DNA sequence: TGTGCCTGGAGTGTACAACTAGCGGGAGGAGGCGAGCAGTACTTC. Protein product: CAWSVQLAGGGEQYF.

The table lists this clone with a few counts. The CDR3, as DNA: TGTGCCAGTAGTATGGCAGGCTCTGGAAACACCATATATTTT. Amino acid sequence: CASSMAGSGNTIYF. The chain employs TRBV19 and TRBJ1-3; D uncertain. Per germline, CDR1 LNHDA and CDR2 SQIVND (reference sequence). V was pared by 3 bases and J by 0 bases, with 6 bases between. The CDR3 totals 14 residues.